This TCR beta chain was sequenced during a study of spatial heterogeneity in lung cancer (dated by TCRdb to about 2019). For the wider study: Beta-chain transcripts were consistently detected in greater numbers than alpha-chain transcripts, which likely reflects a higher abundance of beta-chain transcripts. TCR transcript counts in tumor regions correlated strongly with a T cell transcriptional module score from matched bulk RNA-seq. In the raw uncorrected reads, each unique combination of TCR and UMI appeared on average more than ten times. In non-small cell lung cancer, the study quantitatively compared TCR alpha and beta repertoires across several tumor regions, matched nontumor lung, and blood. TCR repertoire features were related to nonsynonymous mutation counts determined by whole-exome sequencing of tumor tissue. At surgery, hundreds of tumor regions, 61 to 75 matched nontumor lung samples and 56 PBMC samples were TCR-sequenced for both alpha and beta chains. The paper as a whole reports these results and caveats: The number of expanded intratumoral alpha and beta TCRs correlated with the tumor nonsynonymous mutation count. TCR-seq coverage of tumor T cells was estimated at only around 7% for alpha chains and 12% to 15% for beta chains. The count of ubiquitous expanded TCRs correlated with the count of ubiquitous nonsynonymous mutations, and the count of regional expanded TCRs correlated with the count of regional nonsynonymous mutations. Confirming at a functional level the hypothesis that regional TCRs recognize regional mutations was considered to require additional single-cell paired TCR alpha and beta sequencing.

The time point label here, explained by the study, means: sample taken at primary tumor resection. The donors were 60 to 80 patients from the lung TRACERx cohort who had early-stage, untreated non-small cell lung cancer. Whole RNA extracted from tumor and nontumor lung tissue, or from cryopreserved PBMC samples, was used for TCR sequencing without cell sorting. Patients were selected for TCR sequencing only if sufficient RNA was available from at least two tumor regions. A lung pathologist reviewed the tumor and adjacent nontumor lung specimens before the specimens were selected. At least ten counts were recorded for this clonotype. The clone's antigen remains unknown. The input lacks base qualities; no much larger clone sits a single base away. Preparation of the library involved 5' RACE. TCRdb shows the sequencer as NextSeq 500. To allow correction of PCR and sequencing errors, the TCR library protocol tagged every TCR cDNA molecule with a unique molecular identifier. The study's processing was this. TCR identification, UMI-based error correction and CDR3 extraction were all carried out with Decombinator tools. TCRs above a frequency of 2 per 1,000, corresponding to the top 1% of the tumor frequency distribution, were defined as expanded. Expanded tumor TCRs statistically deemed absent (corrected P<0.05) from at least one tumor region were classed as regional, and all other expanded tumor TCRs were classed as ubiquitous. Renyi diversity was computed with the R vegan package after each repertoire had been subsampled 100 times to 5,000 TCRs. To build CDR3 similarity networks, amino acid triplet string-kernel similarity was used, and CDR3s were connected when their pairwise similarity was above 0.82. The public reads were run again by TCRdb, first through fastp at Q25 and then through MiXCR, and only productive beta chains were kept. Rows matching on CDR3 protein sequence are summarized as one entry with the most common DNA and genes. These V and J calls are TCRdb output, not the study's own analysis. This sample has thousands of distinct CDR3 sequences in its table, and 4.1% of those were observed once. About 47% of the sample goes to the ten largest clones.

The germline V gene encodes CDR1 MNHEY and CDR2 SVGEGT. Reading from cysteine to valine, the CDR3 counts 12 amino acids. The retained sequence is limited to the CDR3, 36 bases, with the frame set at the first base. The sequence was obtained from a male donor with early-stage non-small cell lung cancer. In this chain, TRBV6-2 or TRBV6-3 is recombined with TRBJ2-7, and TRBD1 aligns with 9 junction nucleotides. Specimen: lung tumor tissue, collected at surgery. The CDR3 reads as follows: CASSDPGTGIVV. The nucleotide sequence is TGTGCCAGCAGTGACCCCGGGACAGGGATCGTCGTC.